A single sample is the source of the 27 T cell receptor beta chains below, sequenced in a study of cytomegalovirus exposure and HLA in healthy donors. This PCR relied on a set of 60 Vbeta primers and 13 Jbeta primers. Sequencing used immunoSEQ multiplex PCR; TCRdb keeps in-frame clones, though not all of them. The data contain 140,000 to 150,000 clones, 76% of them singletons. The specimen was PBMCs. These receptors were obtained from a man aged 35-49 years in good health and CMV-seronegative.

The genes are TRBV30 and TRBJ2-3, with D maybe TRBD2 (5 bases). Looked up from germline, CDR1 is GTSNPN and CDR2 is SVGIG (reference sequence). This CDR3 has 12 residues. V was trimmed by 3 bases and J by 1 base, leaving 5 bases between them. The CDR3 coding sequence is TGTGCCTGGAGCGGGGGCACAGATACGCAGTATTTT. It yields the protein CAWSGGTDTQYF.

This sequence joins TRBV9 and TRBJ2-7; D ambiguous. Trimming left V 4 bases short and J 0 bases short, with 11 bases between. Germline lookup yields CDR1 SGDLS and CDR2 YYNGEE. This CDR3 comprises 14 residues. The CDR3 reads CASSSTSSSYEQYF. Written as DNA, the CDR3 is TGTGCCAGCAGCTCAACCTCGAGCTCCTACGAGCAGTACTTC.

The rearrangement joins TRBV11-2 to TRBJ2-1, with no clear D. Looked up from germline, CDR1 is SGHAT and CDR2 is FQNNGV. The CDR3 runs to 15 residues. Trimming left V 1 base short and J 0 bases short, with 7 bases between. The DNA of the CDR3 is TGTGCCAGCAGCTTAGCACCTAGCTCCTACAATGAGCAGTTCTTC. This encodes CASSLAPSSYNEQFF.

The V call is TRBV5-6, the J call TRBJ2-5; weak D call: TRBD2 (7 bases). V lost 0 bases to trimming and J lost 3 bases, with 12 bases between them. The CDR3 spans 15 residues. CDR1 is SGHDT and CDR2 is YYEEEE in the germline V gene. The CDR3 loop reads CASSLVVGGEETQYF. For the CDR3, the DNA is TGTGCCAGCAGCTTGGTAGTAGGGGGGGAAGAGACCCAGTACTTC.

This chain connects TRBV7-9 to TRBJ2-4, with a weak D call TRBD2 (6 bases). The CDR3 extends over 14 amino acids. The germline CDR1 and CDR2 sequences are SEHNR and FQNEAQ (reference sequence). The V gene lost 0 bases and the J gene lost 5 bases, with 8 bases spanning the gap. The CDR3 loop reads CASSLAGGENIQYF. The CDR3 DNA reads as TGTGCCAGCAGCTTAGCGGGAGGTGAAAACATTCAGTACTTC.

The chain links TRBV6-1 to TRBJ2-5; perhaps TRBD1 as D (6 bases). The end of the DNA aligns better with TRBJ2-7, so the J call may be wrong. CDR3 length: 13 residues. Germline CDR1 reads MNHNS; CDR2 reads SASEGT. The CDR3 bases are TGTGCCAGCAGCCCCGACAGGATGTACGAGCAGTACTTC. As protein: CASSPDRMYEQYF.

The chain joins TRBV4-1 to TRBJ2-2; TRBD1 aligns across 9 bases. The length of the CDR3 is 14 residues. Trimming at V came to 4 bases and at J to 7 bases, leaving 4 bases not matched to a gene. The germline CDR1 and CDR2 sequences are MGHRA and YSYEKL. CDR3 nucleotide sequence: TGCGCCAGCAGCCGCGGGACAGGGTACGGGGAGCTGTTTTTT. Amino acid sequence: CASSRGTGYGELFF.

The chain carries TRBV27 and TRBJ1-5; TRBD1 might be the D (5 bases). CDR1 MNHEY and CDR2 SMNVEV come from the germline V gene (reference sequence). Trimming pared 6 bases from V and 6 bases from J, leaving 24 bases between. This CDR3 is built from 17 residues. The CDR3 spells CASSSLRRHRQGQPQHF. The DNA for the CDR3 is TGTGCCAGCAGCTCCCTTCGCCGCCACCGGCAGGGTCAGCCCCAGCATTTT.

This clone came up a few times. DNA of the CDR3: TGTGCCAGCAGTCAGTCGACAGGGTTGAACACTGAAGCTTTCTTT. Translated: CASSQSTGLNTEAFF. The chain has TRBV27 and TRBJ1-1; 7 nucleotides match TRBD1. CDR1 and CDR2 (germline): MNHEY, SMNVEV (reference sequence). J gave up 0 bases and V 5 bases, and 6 bases lay outside the gene matches. This CDR3 has 15 amino acids.

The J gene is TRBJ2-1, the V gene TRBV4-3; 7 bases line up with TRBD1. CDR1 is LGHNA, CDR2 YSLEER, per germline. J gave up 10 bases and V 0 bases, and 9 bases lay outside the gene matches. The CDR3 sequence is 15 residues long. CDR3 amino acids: CASSQEGGHAGEQFF. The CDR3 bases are TGCGCCAGCAGCCAAGAAGGGGGCCACGCAGGCGAGCAGTTCTTC.

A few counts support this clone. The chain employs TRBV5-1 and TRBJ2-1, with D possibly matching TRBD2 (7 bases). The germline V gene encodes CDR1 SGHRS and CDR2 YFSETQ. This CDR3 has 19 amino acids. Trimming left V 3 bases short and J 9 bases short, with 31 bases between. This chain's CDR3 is CASSSTRTGTSAGEGEQFF. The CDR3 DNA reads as TGCGCCAGCAGCTCCACCCGGACCGGCACATCAGCAGGGGAGGGTGAGCAGTTCTTC.

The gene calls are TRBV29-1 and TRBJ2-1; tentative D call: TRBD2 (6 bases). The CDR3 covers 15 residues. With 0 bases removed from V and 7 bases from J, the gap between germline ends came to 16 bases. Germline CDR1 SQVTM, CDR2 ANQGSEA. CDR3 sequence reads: CSVEEGWEVGNEQFF. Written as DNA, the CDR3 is TGCAGCGTTGAAGAGGGATGGGAGGTAGGGAATGAGCAGTTCTTC.

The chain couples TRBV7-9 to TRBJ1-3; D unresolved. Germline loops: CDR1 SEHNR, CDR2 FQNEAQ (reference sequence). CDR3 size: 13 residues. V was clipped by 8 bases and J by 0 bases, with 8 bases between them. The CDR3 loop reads CASFDNSGNTIYF. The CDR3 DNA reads TGTGCCAGCTTTGACAACTCTGGAAACACCATATATTTT. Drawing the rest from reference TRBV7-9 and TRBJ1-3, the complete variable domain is DTGVSQNPRHKITKRGQNVTFRCDPISEHNRLYWYRQTLGQGPEFLTYFQNEAQLEKSRLLSDRFSAERPKGSFSTLEIQRTEQGDSAMYLCASFDNSGNTIYFGEGSWLTVV.

Here the CDR3 DNA reads TGTGCCAGCTCACCTTTCGACACCCAAGAGACCCAGTACTTC. It is translated as CASSPFDTQETQYF. The chain recombines TRBV18 with TRBJ2-5; D is unclear. Germline assignment: CDR1 KGHSH and CDR2 LQKENI. The CDR3 consists of 14 residues. Trimming removed 3 bases from V and 1 base from J, with 9 bases in between.

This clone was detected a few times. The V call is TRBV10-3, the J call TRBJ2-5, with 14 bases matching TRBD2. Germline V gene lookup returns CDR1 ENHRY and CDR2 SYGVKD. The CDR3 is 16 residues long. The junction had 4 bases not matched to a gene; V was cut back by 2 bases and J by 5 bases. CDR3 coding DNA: TGTGCCATCAGTGAGGGGACTAGCGGGGGTTATGAGACCCAGTACTTC. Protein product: CAISEGTSGGYETQYF.

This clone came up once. CDR3: CASSLGNRGGAKETQYF. DNA for the CDR3: TGTGCCAGCAGCTTGGGGAACAGGGGGGGAGCGAAGGAGACCCAGTACTTC. The chain carries TRBV5-5 and TRBJ2-5, with D perhaps TRBD1 (8 bases). V gave up 0 bases and J gave up 5 bases, with 20 bases separating them. Germline CDR1 and CDR2: SGHKS and YYEKEE (reference sequence). This CDR3 is 17 amino acids long.

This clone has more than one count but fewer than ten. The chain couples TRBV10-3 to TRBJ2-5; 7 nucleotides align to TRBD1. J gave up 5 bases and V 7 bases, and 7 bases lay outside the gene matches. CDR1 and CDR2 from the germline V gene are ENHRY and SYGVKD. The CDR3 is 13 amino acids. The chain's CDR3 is CAINDRASETQYF. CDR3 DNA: TGTGCCATCAACGACAGGGCCTCGGAGACCCAGTACTTC.

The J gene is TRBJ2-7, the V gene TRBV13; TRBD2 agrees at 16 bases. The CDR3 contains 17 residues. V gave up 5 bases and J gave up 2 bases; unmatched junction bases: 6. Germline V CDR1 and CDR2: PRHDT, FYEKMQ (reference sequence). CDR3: CASSTTGLAGGPYEQYF. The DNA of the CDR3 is TGTGCCAGCAGCACGACGGGACTAGCGGGGGGGCCCTACGAGCAGTACTTC.

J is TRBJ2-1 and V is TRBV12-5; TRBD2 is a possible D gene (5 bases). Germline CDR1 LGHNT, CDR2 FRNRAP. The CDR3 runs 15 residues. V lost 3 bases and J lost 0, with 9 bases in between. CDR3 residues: CASGFSTSSYNEQFF. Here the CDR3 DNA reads TGTGCTAGTGGTTTTAGCACTAGCTCCTACAATGAGCAGTTCTTC.

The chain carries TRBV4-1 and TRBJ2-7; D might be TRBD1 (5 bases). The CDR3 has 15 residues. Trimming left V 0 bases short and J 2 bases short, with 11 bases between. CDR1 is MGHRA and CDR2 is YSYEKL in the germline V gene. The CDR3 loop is CASSQDLAGTYEQYF. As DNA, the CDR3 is TGCGCCAGCAGCCAAGATCTGGCAGGGACCTACGAGCAGTACTTC.

Here the CDR3 reads CAWIGATWYEKLFF. CDR3 in DNA: TGTGCCTGGATTGGGGCCACCTGGTATGAAAAACTGTTTTTT. This chain joins TRBV30 and TRBJ1-4, with D possibly matching TRBD1 (5 bases). The CDR3 has 14 amino acids. CDR1 and CDR2 (germline): GTSNPN, SVGIG (reference sequence). V was cut by 4 bases and J by 6 bases, with 15 bases left in between.

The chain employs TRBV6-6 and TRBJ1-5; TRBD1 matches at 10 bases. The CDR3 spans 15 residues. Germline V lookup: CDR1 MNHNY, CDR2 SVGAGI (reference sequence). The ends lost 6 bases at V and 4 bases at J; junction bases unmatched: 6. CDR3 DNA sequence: TGTGCCAGCAGCCCCCGGGACAGGGGAAATCAGCCCCAGCATTTT. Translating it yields CASSPRDRGNQPQHF.

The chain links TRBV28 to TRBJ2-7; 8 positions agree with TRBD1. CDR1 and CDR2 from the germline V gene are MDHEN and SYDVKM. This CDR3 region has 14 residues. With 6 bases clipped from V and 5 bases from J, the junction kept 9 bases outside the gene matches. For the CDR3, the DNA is TGTGCCAGCAGGCTTAGGACAGGGTATAACGAGCAGTACTTC. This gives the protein CASRLRTGYNEQYF.

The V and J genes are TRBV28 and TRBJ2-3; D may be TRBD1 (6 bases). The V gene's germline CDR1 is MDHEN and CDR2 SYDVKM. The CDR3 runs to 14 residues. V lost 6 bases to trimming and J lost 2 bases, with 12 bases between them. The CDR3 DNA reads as TGTGCCAGCAGGTGGGGGCAGAACACAGATACGCAGTATTTT. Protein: CASRWGQNTDTQYF.

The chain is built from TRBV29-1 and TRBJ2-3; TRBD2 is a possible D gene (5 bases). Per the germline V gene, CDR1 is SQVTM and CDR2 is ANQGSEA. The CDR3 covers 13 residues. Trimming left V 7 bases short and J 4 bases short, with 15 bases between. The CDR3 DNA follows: TGCAGCGCCCCGAGAGGGAGTCCAGATACGCAGTATTTT. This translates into CSAPRGSPDTQYF.

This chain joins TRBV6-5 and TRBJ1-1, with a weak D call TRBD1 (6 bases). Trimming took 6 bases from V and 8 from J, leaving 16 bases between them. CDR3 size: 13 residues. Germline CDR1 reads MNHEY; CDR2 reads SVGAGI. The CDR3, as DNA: TGTGCCAGCAGGTACATGGGACAACCGGAAGCTTTCTTT. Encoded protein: CASRYMGQPEAFF.

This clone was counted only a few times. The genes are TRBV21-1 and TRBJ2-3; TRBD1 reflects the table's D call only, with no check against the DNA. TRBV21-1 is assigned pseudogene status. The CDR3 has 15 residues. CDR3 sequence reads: CASSIRTEDTDTQYF. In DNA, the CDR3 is TGTGCCAGCAGCATACGGACAGAAGACACAGATACGCAGTATTTT.